The rows below give T cell receptor beta chains drawn from one sample of a study of blood T cell repertoires in COVID-19. The protocol was immunoSEQ multiplex PCR, while the TCRdb copy is restricted to in-frame clones and leaves out a portion. The table records approximately 150,000 clones, approximately 80% of them present only once. The sequenced sample consisted of peripheral blood. The receptors were gathered from a human donor in a cohort sampled during active COVID-19. Both conserved end residues are part of each CDR3. A D gene is named only where the DNA matches it firmly. The size field is filled for only some rows; it gives once, few, many or a size class.

J | size | D | V | CDR3 | DNA
TRBJ2-3 | NA | TRBD2 | TRBV20-1 | CSASLAGGADTQYF | TGCAGTGCTAGTCTTGCGGGAGGTGCGGATACGCAGTATTTT
TRBJ1-4 | NA | NA | TRBV27 | CASRMTVNEKLFF | TGTGCCAGCAGGATGACAGTTAATGAAAAACTGTTTTTT
TRBJ2-1 | NA | TRBD2 | TRBV6-2/TRBV6-3 | CASSRLAGAAYNEQFF | TGTGCCAGCAGCCGCCTAGCGGGGGCCGCCTACAATGAGCAGTTCTTC
TRBJ1-1 | NA | TRBD1 | TRBV7-3 | CASSQGANTEAFF | TGTGCCAGCAGCCAGGGGGCGAACACTGAAGCTTTCTTT
TRBJ2-1 | NA | TRBD2 | TRBV7-2 | CASAEGSGTYNEQFF | TGTGCCAGCGCCGAAGGGAGCGGGACCTACAATGAGCAGTTCTTC
TRBJ2-1 | NA | NA | TRBV18 | CASSPPTVHEQFF | TGTGCCAGCTCACCACCAACAGTTCATGAGCAGTTCTTC
TRBJ1-2 | NA | TRBD1 | TRBV18 | CASSPGTGDPDYGYTF | TGTGCCAGCTCACCCGGGACAGGGGACCCTGACTATGGCTACACCTTC
TRBJ1-5 | NA | NA | TRBV18 | CASSPQGGNQPQHF | TGTGCCAGCTCACCCCAGGGTGGCAATCAGCCCCAGCATTTT
TRBJ2-7 | NA | NA | TRBV28 | CASSLAGGVYEQYF | TGTGCCAGCAGTTTGGCCGGGGGTGTCTACGAGCAGTACTTC
TRBJ2-2 | NA | NA | TRBV7-3 | CASSLNSPGELFF | TGTGCCAGCAGCTTAAATAGTCCCGGGGAGCTGTTTTTT
TRBJ2-2 | few | NA | TRBV29-1 | CSVARGAAGELFF | TGCAGCGTTGCCCGGGGGGCGGCCGGGGAGCTGTTTTTT
TRBJ2-1 | few | TRBD2 | TRBV5-8 | CASREGLAAKNEQFF | TGTGCCAGCAGGGAGGGACTAGCGGCAAAGAATGAGCAGTTCTTC
TRBJ1-6 | few | TRBD1 | TRBV7-8 | CASSSNRGDNSPLHF | TGTGCCAGCAGCTCCAACAGGGGGGATAATTCACCCCTCCACTTT
TRBJ2-7 | NA | NA | TRBV27 | CASRQYRDGNEQYF | TGTGCCAGCAGACAATACAGGGACGGGAACGAGCAGTACTTC
TRBJ1-6 | NA | TRBD1 | TRBV9 | CASSEGDSYSPLHF | TGTGCCAGCAGCGAGGGGGACAGTTATTCACCCCTCCACTTT
TRBJ2-1 | NA | NA | TRBV25-1 | CASSGTRRVNDEQFF | TGTGCCAGCAGTGGAACCCGACGGGTAAACGATGAGCAGTTCTTC
TRBJ1-2 | NA | TRBD1 | TRBV5-4 | CASSLSGGGGGYTF | TGTGCCAGCAGCTTGTCAGGGGGCGGAGGTGGCTACACCTTC
TRBJ1-2 | many | NA | TRBV5-5 | CASSLAAGGNYGYTF | TGTGCCAGCAGCTTGGCCGCGGGGGGTAACTATGGCTACACCTTC
TRBJ2-7 | NA | NA | TRBV15 | CATNLPPSEQYF | TGTGCCACCAACTTGCCACCGAGCGAGCAGTACTTC
TRBJ1-2 | NA | NA | TRBV19 | CASLPGHPPDYGYTF | TGTGCCAGTCTGCCCGGACATCCGCCCGACTATGGCTACACCTTC
TRBJ1-5 | once | NA | TRBV5-6 | CASSLYALTPTVAQHF | TGTGCCAGCAGCTTGTACGCATTGACACCCACTGTAGCCCAGCATTTT
TRBJ1-1 | NA | NA | TRBV28 | CASSLFQGLTEAFF | TGTGCCAGCAGTTTATTTCAGGGATTAACTGAAGCTTTCTTT
TRBJ1-1 | NA | TRBD1 | TRBV6-5 | CASTPGGNTEAFF | TGTGCCAGCACCCCAGGGGGGAACACTGAAGCTTTCTTT
TRBJ1-5 | NA | NA | TRBV30 | CAWSAQTGSNQPQHF | TGTGCCTGGAGTGCCCAAACCGGTTCTAATCAGCCCCAGCATTTT
TRBJ2-1 | NA | NA | TRBV20-1 | CSAGGGTASSYNEQFF | TGCAGTGCTGGTGGGGGGACAGCCAGCTCCTACAATGAGCAGTTCTTC
TRBJ1-2 | NA | NA | TRBV5-1 | CASSPQGGDGYTF | TGCGCCAGCAGCCCCCAGGGTGGGGATGGCTACACCTTC
TRBJ2-3 | few | NA | TRBV5-1 | CASSPAGKWADTQYF | TGCGCCAGCAGCCCCGCAGGGAAATGGGCAGATACGCAGTATTTT
TRBJ2-7 | NA | TRBD1 | TRBV25-1 | CASQGEFYEQYF | TGTGCCAGCCAGGGGGAATTCTACGAGCAGTACTTC
TRBJ2-6 | NA | NA | TRBV9 | CASSVFTGANVLTF | TGTGCCAGCAGCGTTTTTACTGGGGCCAACGTCCTGACTTTC
TRBJ1-6 | NA | TRBD1 | TRBV11-2 | CASSSYRDRNSPLHF | TGTGCCAGCAGCTCCTATCGGGACAGAAATTCACCCCTCCACTTT
TRBJ2-7 | NA | TRBD2 | TRBV18 | CASSLELLAGESEQYF | TGTGCCAGCTCACTCGAGCTCCTAGCGGGAGAGAGCGAGCAGTACTTC
TRBJ2-5 | NA | NA | TRBV19 | CASSPGVQRAVETQYF | TGTGCCAGTAGTCCGGGCGTTCAGCGGGCCGTGGAGACCCAGTACTTC
TRBJ2-7 | NA | TRBD1 | TRBV18 | CASTGQGNYEQYF | TGTGCCAGCACTGGACAGGGCAACTACGAGCAGTACTTC
TRBJ1-6 | NA | NA | TRBV9 | CASSVEGGGDSPLHF | TGTGCCAGCAGCGTAGAGGGGGGGGGAGATTCACCCCTCCACTTT
TRBJ2-3 | NA | TRBD2 | TRBV27 | CASSLGGDGRVLPDTQYF | TGTGCCAGCAGTTTAGGGGGAGATGGGAGGGTACTCCCAGATACGCAGTATTTT